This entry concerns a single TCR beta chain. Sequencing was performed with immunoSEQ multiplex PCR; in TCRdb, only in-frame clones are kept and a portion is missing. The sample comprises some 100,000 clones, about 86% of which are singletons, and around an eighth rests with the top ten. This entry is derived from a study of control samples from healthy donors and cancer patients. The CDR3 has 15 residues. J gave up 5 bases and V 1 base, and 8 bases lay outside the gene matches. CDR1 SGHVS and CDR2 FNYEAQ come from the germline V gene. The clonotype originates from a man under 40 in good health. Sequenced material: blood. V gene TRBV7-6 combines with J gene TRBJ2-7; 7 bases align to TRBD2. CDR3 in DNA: TGTGCCAGCAGCTTAGGCAGCGGGACGCCAGACGAGCAGTACTTC. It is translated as CASSLGSGTPDEQYF.